This TCR beta chain was documented in a study of monozygotic twins with inflammatory bowel disease. Study-wide points: By inverse Simpson index, TCRbeta diversity was lower in IBD patients than in healthy co-twins.

TCR libraries were prepared from roughly 3,700 ng total RNA each. TCRdb re-called the 5' RACE reads and shows each CDR3 protein once, DNA omitted. The sample's table shows more than 100,000 distinct CDR3 sequences. As for this clonotype: Its specificity is not known.

Germline-derived CDR1 and CDR2 are SEHNR and FQNEAQ (reference sequence). The CDR3 is 15 amino acids. Specimen: blood. The chain uses TRBV7-9 and TRBJ2-5; TCRdb selects TRBD1, and the lack of DNA leaves this call unchecked. The TCR comes from a human donor with ulcerative colitis or Crohn's disease, or a healthy co-twin of an affected twin (not recorded which). The CDR3: CASSRVQGTGETQYF.